The 27 T cell receptor beta chains given below trace back to one sample, sequenced in a study of CD8 T cells in Susac syndrome. Random hexamers were used to reverse transcribe roughly 0.5 to 1 ug of RNA. Each CDR3 protein is one row after TCRdb ran MiXCR on the immunoSEQ multiplex PCR reads. The sample yields about 140,000 distinct CDR3 sequences, over 90% seen once. The sample was CD4+ T cells from PBMCs. These receptors originate from a human donor with Susac syndrome.

V gene TRBV30 combines with J gene TRBJ2-1; D is unclear. Germline assignment: CDR1 GTSNPN and CDR2 SVGIG (reference sequence). This CDR3 is built from 12 residues. Trimming took off 0 bases at V and 9 bases at J, with 9 bases between the two ends. CDR3 residues: CAWSVRLLEQFF. The DNA for the CDR3 is TGTGCCTGGAGTGTCCGACTTCTTGAGCAGTTCTTC. Full variable domain (outside the CDR3, taken from reference TRBV30 and TRBJ2-1): SQTIHQWPATLVQPVGSPLSLECTVEGTSNPNLYWYRQAAGRGLQLLFYSVGIGQISSEVPQNLSASRPQDRQFILSSKKLLLSDSGFYLCAWSVRLLEQFFGPGTRLTVL.

The V gene is TRBV6-5, the J gene TRBJ1-4; D is unresolved. The CDR3 is 14 amino acids. With 6 bases removed from V and 4 bases from J, the gap between germline ends came to 12 bases. CDR1 is MNHEY and CDR2 is SVGAGI in the germline V gene. The CDR3 reads CASSPFGLNEKLFF. The CDR3 region has the DNA TGTGCCAGCAGCCCTTTCGGGCTTAATGAAAAACTGTTTTTT.

The V call is TRBV29-1, the J call TRBJ1-5; D is perhaps TRBD1 (5 bases). Trimming cost V 4 bases and J 4 bases, with 11 bases left between them. CDR1 and CDR2 from the germline V gene are SQVTM and ANQGSEA. The CDR3 spans 13 residues. CDR3 DNA: TGCAGCGTTGTGGGGGACCTTAATCAGCCCCAGCATTTT. It translates to CSVVGDLNQPQHF.

The sample holds one count of this clonotype. The chain couples TRBV30 to TRBJ2-7; 8 bases are a match to TRBD1. The CDR3 has 14 amino acids. From germline, CDR1 is GTSNPN and CDR2 SVGIG (reference sequence). J was trimmed by 2 bases and V by 0 bases; bases with no gene match: 3. CDR3 DNA sequence: TGTGCCTGGAGTGTAGCAGGGGGCCCCTACGAGCAGTACTTC. This sequence encodes CAWSVAGGPYEQYF.

This chain joins TRBV15 and TRBJ1-2; D remains unclear. This CDR3 spans 15 amino acids. Germline CDR1 is LNHNV and CDR2 is YYDKDF (reference sequence). Deletions cut 0 bases from V and 3 bases from J, with 11 bases between. As DNA, the CDR3 is TGTGCCACCAGCAGAGATCCGAGAGGAGACTATGGCTACACCTTC. Protein: CATSRDPRGDYGYTF.

This chain links TRBV6-6 with TRBJ2-7, with 12 bases matching TRBD2. This CDR3 has 14 amino acids. Germline CDR1 MNHNY, CDR2 SVGAGI (reference sequence). V shed 5 bases, J shed 5 bases, and the junction held 4 bases outside the gene matches. Here the CDR3 DNA reads TGTGCCAGCAGTCTACTAGCGGGAGGCCACGAGCAGTACTTC. It encodes CASSLLAGGHEQYF.

The chain joins TRBV25-1 to TRBJ1-2; the D is unclear. The germline V gene encodes CDR1 MGHDK and CDR2 SYGVNS. The V gene lost 3 bases and the J gene lost 4 bases, with 12 bases spanning the gap. This CDR3 comprises 14 residues. The CDR3 nucleotides read TGTGCCAGCAGTGATAGATCGTTCCCCTATGGCTACACCTTC. Residues: CASSDRSFPYGYTF.

The genes are TRBV30 and TRBJ1-2; D is undetermined. The V gene's germline CDR1 is GTSNPN and CDR2 SVGIG (reference sequence). V lost 4 bases to trimming and J lost 1 base, with 16 bases between them. The CDR3 runs to 15 residues. CDR3 loop: CAWKRAAPLNYGYTF. The CDR3 DNA is TGTGCCTGGAAAAGGGCAGCTCCCCTTAACTATGGCTACACCTTC.

The V gene is TRBV7-2, the J gene TRBJ1-2; TRBD1 is a possible D gene (5 bases). The CDR3 length is 13 residues. In germline, CDR1 is SGHTA, CDR2 FQGNSA. Trimming left V 5 bases short and J 8 bases short, with 15 bases between. CDR3 region: CASSRPGEGGYTF. In nucleotides, the CDR3 is TGTGCCAGCAGCCGTCCGGGGGAAGGGGGCTACACCTTC.

This sequence joins TRBV30 and TRBJ2-7; D is perhaps TRBD1 (5 bases). V lost 6 bases, J lost 2 bases, and 11 bases lay in between. This CDR3 has 12 amino acids. Germline V CDR1 and CDR2: GTSNPN, SVGIG (reference sequence). Here the CDR3 DNA reads TGTGCCTGCCAGGGCAGGGCCTACGAGCAGTACTTC. This sequence encodes CACQGRAYEQYF.

The rearrangement joins TRBV4-2 to TRBJ1-5; unclear D gene. Trimming left V 0 bases short and J 7 bases short, with 10 bases between. Germline V lookup: CDR1 LGHNA, CDR2 YNFKEQ. The CDR3 is made up of 14 amino acids. The CDR3 coding sequence is TGTGCCAGCAGCCAAGAGCCCGGGAAACAGCCCCAGCATTTT. This codes for CASSQEPGKQPQHF.

The CDR3 nucleotides read TGCAGTGCCCACAGGCGGTCCTACGAGCAGTACTTC. It codes for CSAHRRSYEQYF. The chain combines TRBV20-1 with TRBJ2-7; D may be TRBD1 (5 bases). The length of the CDR3 is 12 residues. Germline values: CDR1 DFQATT, CDR2 SNEGSKA (reference sequence). The V and J ends lost 6 bases and 1 base respectively, with 10 bases between them.

Details on this clonotype: At one end, the junction sequence differs from germline, possibly due to a read error. The chain combines TRBV7-7 with TRBJ2-2; possible D gene TRBD1, 5 bases. The germline V gene encodes CDR1 SSHAT and CDR2 FNYEAQ (reference sequence). There are 15 residues in the CDR3. The CDR3 nucleotides are TGTGCTAGCAGCTTAGACAGACCGAACACCGGGGAGCTGTTTTTT. Translating it yields CASSLDRPNTGELFF.

The chain is built from TRBV18 and TRBJ2-1; 12 positions match TRBD2. From germline, CDR1 is KGHSH and CDR2 LQKENI. V shed 3 bases and J 0 bases; nucleotides not matched to a gene: 9. The CDR3 runs to 19 residues. As DNA, the CDR3 is TGTGCCAGCTCACCGTCGGGACTAGCGGGCCGAAGCTCCTACAATGAGCAGTTCTTC. Translating gives CASSPSGLAGRSSYNEQFF.

The V and J genes are TRBV20-1 and TRBJ2-5; the match to TRBD2 covers 8 bases. The CDR3 is 14 amino acids. V shed 3 bases and J 4 bases; nucleotides not matched to a gene: 7. CDR1 and CDR2 from the germline V gene are DFQATT and SNEGSKA (reference sequence). CDR3 DNA sequence: TGCAGTGCTAGGATTCGGGAGGGCCGAGAGACCCAGTACTTC. This codes for CSARIREGRETQYF.

The chain is built from TRBV20-1 and TRBJ2-3; no clear D. Trimming stripped 4 bases from V and 2 bases from J, with 10 bases between. From germline, CDR1 is DFQATT and CDR2 SNEGSKA (reference sequence). This CDR3 contains 13 residues. Here the CDR3 reads CSATEWNTDTQYF. CDR3 bases: TGCAGTGCTACTGAATGGAACACAGATACGCAGTATTTT.

The chain uses TRBV5-5 and TRBJ1-1; a weak D match, TRBD1 (5 bases). In germline, CDR1 is SGHKS, CDR2 YYEKEE (reference sequence). Between the trimmed V and J ends, which lost 1 base and 10 bases, there was a span of 8 bases. There are 11 residues in the CDR3. The CDR3, as DNA: TGTGCCAGCAGCTTGATGGGGGGAGCTTTCTTT. It encodes CASSLMGGAFF.

The chain joins TRBV28 to TRBJ2-5; 7 bases are a match to TRBD2. The V gene's germline CDR1 is MDHEN and CDR2 SYDVKM. The CDR3 has 15 residues. J lost 5 bases, V lost 0 bases, and 6 bases had no gene match. CDR3 coding DNA: TGTGCCAGCAGTTTATGGGGCGGGGGTCAGGAGACCCAGTACTTC. Translation: CASSLWGGGQETQYF.

The chain recombines TRBV20-1 with TRBJ1-5; no definite D call. The CDR3 is 12 residues long. The germline gives CDR1 DFQATT, CDR2 SNEGSKA (reference sequence). Trimming left V 2 bases short and J 1 base short, with 3 bases between. CDR3 in DNA: TGCAGTGCTAGACCGAGCAATCAGCCCCAGCATTTT. Encoded protein: CSARPSNQPQHF.

The chain joins TRBV4-2 to TRBJ1-2, with D perhaps TRBD1 (6 bases). V was cut by 4 bases and J by 3 bases, with 15 bases left in between. The CDR3 loop spans 15 amino acids. The germline CDR1 and CDR2 sequences are LGHNA and YNFKEQ. CDR3 DNA: TGTGCCAGCAGCCCTTCAAACAGGGATGACTATGGCTACACCTTC. Protein sequence: CASSPSNRDDYGYTF.

The chain joins TRBV18 to TRBJ1-5; D unresolved. The CDR3 is made up of 13 amino acids. Germline V gene sequence: CDR1 KGHSH, CDR2 LQKENI. Trimming shortened V by 3 bases and J by 7 bases, and 10 bases separated the two germline ends. The CDR3 region has the DNA TGTGCCAGCTCACCGGGAAACATCCAGCCCCAGCATTTT. Protein sequence: CASSPGNIQPQHF.

This chain uses TRBV7-2 with TRBJ2-3; TRBD2 might be the D (6 bases). This CDR3 region has 14 residues. Trimming removed 1 base from V and 10 bases from J, with 15 bases in between. Germline V gene lookup returns CDR1 SGHTA and CDR2 FQGNSA. CDR3 region: CASSLGLGRRAQYF. In nucleotides, the CDR3 is TGTGCCAGCAGCTTAGGTTTGGGGAGGAGGGCGCAGTATTTT.

J is TRBJ2-1 and V is TRBV5-4; D is perhaps TRBD1 or TRBD2 (5 bases each). CDR3 length: 14 amino acids. CDR1 and CDR2 (germline): SGHNT, YYREEE (reference sequence). The V and J ends lost 2 bases and 5 bases respectively, with 11 bases between them. The CDR3 nucleotides read TGTGCCAGCAGCTTCGGGACGGGAAACAATGAGCAGTTCTTC. Encoded protein: CASSFGTGNNEQFF.

The genes are TRBV5-1 and TRBJ2-7; 8 bases are a match to TRBD1. V lost 4 bases, J lost 6 bases, and 12 bases stayed unmatched. Germline CDR1 reads SGHRS; CDR2 reads YFSETQ. This CDR3 has 15 amino acids. This chain's CDR3 is CASSPSRDRIREQYF. In DNA form, the CDR3 reads TGCGCCAGCAGCCCGTCCCGGGACAGGATTCGCGAGCAGTACTTC.

The rearrangement joins TRBV28 to TRBJ2-5; TRBD1 aligns across 7 bases. This CDR3 spans 18 amino acids. From germline, CDR1 is MDHEN and CDR2 SYDVKM. The ends lost 4 bases at V and 1 base at J; junction bases unmatched: 15. In DNA, the CDR3 is TGTGCCAGCAGTTGGCGAGGTCGGCCCGGGACAGCCCAAGAGACCCAGTACTTC. Protein product: CASSWRGRPGTAQETQYF.

This clonotype was seen once. The CDR3 DNA follows: TGCGCCAGCAGCCGGACACCCACGGGCTCTGGGGCCAACGTCCTGACTTTC. Protein: CASSRTPTGSGANVLTF. The rearrangement joins TRBV5-1 to TRBJ2-6, with D perhaps matching TRBD1 (5 bases). This CDR3 contains 17 residues. CDR1 is SGHRS, CDR2 YFSETQ, per germline. Trimming shortened V by 4 bases and J by 0 bases, and 14 bases separated the two germline ends. Variable domain in full (rest from reference TRBV5-1 and TRBJ2-6): KAGVTQTPRYLIKTRGQQVTLSCSPISGHRSVSWYQQTPGQGLQFLFEYFSETQRNKGNFPGRFSGRQFSNSRSEMNVSTLELGDSALYLCASSRTPTGSGANVLTFGAGSRLTVL.

The V and J genes are TRBV30 and TRBJ2-1; D gene unclear. Trimming stripped 0 bases from V and 3 bases from J, with 9 bases between. Germline V lookup: CDR1 GTSNPN, CDR2 SVGIG (reference sequence). There are 14 residues in the CDR3. The CDR3 sequence is CAWSVLSRYNEQFF. The CDR3 DNA sequence: TGTGCCTGGAGTGTACTTTCACGCTACAATGAGCAGTTCTTC.